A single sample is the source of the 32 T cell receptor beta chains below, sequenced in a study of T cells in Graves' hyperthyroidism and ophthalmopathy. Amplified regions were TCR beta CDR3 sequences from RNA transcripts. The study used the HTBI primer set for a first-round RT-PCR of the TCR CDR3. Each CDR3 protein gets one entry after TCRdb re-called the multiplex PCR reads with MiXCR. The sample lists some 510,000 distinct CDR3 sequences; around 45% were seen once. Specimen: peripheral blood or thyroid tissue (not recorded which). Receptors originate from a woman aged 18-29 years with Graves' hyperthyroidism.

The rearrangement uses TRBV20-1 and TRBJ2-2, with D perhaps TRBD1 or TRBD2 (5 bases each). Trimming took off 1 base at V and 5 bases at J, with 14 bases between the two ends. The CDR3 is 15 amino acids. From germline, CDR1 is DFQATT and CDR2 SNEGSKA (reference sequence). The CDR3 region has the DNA TGCAGTGCTAGAGGACACTGGTGGGGGACCGGGGAGCTGTTTTTT. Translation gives CSARGHWWGTGELFF.

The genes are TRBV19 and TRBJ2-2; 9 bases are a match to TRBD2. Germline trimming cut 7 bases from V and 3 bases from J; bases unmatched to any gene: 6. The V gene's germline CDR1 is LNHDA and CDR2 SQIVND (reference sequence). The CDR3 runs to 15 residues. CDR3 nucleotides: TGTGCCAGTATCCGCGGGAGGGTGGACACCGGGGAGCTGTTTTTT. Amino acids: CASIRGRVDTGELFF.

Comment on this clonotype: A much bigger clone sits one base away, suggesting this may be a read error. This CDR3 is CASSFRETANYGYIF. As DNA, the CDR3 is TGTGCCAGCAGTTTTAGGGAAACAGCTAACTATGGCTACATCTTC. This rearrangement joins TRBV7-9 to TRBJ1-2; D not resolved. The CDR3 is 15 residues long. Germline CDR1 is SEHNR and CDR2 is FQNEAQ (reference sequence).

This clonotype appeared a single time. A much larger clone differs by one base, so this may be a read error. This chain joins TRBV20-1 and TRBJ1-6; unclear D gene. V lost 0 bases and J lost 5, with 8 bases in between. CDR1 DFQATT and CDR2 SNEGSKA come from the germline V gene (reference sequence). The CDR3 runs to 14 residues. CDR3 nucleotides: TGCAGTGCTAGAGATAGGCTGAATAATTCACCCCTCCACTTT. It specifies CSARDRLNNSPLHF.

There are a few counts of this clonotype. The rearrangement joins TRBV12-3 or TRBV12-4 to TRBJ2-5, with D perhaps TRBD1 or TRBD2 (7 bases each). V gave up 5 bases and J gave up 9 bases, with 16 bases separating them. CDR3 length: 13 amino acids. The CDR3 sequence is CASSDREGQPQYF. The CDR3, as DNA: TGTGCCAGCAGTGACAGGGAGGGTCAGCCCCAGTACTTC.

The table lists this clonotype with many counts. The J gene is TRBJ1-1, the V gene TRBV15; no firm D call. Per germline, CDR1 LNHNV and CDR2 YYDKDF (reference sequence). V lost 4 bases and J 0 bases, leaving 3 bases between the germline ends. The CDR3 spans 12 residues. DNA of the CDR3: TGTGCCACCAGCATAGTGAACACTGAAGCTTTCTTT. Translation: CATSIVNTEAFF.

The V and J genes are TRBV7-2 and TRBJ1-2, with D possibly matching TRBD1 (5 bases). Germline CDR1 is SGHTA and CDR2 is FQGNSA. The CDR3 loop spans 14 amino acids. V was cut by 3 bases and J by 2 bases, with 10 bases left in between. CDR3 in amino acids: CASSLRGANYGYTF. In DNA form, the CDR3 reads TGTGCCAGCAGCTTGCGTGGGGCGAACTATGGCTACACCTTC.

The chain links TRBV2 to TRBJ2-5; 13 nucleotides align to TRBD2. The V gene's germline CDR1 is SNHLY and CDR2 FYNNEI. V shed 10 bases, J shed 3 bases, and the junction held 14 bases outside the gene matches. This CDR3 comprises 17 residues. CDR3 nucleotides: TGTGCCACCCCGATCCGGACTAGCGGGAGCCAGGAAGAGACCCAGTACTTC. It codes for CATPIRTSGSQEETQYF.

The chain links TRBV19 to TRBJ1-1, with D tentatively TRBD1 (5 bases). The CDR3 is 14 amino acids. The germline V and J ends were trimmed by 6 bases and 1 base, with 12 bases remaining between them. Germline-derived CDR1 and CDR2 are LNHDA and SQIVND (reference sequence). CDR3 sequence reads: CASSRVGANTEAFF. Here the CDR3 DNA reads TGTGCCAGTAGCAGGGTGGGTGCGAACACTGAAGCTTTCTTT.

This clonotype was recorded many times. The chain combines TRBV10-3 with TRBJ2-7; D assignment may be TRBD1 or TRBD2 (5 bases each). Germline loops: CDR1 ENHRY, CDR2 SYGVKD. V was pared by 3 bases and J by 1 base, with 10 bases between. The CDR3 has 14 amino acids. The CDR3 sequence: CAISDGTASYEQYF. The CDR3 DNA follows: TGTGCCATCAGTGATGGGACCGCGTCCTACGAGCAGTACTTC.

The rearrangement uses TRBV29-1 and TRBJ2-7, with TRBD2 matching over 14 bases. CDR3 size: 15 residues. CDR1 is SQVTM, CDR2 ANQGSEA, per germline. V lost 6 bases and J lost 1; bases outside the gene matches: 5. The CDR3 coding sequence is TGCAGCGTGTGGGGACTAGCGGGAGTGTCCTACGAGCAGTACTTC. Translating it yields CSVWGLAGVSYEQYF.

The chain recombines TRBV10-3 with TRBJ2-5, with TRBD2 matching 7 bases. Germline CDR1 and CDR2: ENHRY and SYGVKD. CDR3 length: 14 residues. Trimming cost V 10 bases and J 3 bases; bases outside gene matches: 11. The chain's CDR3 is CASSLVGTKETQYF. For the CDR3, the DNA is TGTGCCAGCAGCTTAGTCGGGACTAAAGAGACCCAGTACTTC.

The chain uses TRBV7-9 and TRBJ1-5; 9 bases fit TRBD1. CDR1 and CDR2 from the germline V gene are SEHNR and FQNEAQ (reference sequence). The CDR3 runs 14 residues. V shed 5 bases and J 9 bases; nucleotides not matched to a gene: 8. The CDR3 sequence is CASSLGQGFRPQHF. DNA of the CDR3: TGTGCCAGCAGCCTGGGACAGGGATTCCGGCCCCAGCATTTT. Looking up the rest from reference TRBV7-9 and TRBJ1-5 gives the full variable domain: DTGVSQNPRHKITKRGQNVTFRCDPISEHNRLYWYRQTLGQGPEFLTYFQNEAQLEKSRLLSDRFSAERPKGSFSTLEIQRTEQGDSAMYLCASSLGQGFRPQHFGDGTRLSIL.

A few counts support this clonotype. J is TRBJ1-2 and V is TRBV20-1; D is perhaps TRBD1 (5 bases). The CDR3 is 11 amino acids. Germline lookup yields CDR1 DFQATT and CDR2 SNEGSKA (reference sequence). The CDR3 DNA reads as TGCAGCCAACAACAGGACTATGGCTACACCTTC. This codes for CSQQQDYGYTF.

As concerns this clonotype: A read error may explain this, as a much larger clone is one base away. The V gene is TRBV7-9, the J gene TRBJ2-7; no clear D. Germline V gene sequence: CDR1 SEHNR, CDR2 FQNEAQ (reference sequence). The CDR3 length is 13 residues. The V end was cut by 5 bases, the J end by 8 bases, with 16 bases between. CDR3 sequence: CASSQVAGVKQYF. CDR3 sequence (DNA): TGTGCCAGCAGCCAAGTGGCTGGCGTAAAGCAGTACTTC.

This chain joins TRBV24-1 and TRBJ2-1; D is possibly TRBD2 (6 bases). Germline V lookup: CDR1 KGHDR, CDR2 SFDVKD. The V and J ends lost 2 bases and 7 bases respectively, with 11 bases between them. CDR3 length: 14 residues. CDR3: CATSDSWRGNEQFF. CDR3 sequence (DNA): TGTGCCACCAGTGATTCTTGGCGGGGAAATGAGCAGTTCTTC.

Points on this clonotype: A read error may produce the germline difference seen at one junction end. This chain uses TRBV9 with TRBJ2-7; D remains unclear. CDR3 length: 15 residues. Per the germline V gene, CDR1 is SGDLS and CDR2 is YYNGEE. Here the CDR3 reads CASSLDTYPSYKQYF. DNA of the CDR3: TGTGCCAGCAGCCTCGACACTTATCCATCCTACAAGCAGTACTTC. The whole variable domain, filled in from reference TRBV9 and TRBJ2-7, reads DSGVTQTPKHLITATGQRVTLRCSPRSGDLSVYWYQQSLDQGLQFLIQYYNGEERAKGNILERFSAQQFPDLHSELNLSSLELGDSALYFCASSLDTYPSYKQYFGPGTRLTVT.

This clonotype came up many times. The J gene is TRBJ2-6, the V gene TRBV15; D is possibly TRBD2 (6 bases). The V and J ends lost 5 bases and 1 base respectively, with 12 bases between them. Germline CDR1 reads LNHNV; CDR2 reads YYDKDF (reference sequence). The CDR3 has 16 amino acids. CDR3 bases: TGTGCCACCAGCGAAATGGGGAGGTCTGGGGCCAACGTCCTGACTTTC. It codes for CATSEMGRSGANVLTF.

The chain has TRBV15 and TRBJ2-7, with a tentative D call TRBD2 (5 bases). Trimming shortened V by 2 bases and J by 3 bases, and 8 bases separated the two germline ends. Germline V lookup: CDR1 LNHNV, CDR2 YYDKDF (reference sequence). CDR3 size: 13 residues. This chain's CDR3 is CATSRRRGYEQYF. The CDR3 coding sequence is TGTGCCACCAGCAGACGTCGGGGCTACGAGCAGTACTTC.

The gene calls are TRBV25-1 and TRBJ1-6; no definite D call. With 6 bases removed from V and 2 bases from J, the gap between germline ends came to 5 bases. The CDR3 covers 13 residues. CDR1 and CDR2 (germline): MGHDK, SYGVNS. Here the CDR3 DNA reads TGTGCCAGCAGGGGAACCTATAATTCACCCCTCCACTTT. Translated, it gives CASRGTYNSPLHF. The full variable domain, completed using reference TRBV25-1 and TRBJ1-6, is EADIYQTPRYLVIGTGKKITLECSQTMGHDKMYWYQQDPGMELHLIHYSYGVNSTEKGDLSSESTVSRIRTEHFPLTLESARPSHTSQYLCASRGTYNSPLHFGNGTRLTVT.

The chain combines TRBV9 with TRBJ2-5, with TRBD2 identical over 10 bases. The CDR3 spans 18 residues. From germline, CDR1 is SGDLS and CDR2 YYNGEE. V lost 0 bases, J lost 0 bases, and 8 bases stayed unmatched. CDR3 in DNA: TGTGCCAGCAGCGTAGGCAGCGGGAGGGCCAGGTACCAAGAGACCCAGTACTTC. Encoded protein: CASSVGSGRARYQETQYF.

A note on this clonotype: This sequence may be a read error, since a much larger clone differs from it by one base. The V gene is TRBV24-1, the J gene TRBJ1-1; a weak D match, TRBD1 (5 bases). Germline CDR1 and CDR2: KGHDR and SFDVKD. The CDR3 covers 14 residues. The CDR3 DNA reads TGTGCCAGCAGTGAAGCTCGGGGGGGTACTGAAGCTTTCTTT. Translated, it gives CASSEARGGTEAFF.

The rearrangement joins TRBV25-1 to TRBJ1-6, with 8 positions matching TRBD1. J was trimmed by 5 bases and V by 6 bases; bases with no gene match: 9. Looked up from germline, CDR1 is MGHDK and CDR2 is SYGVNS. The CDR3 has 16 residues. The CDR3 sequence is CASRGTGNSHNSPLHF. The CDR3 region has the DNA TGTGCCAGCAGAGGGACAGGAAATTCCCATAATTCACCCCTCCACTTT.

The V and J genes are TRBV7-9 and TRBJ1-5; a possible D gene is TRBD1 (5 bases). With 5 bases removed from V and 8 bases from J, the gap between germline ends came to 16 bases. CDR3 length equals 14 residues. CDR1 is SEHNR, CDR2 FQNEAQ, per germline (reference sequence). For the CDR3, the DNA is TGTGCCAGCAGCCAAGACGGGGGTTGGGAGCCCCAGCATTTT. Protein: CASSQDGGWEPQHF.

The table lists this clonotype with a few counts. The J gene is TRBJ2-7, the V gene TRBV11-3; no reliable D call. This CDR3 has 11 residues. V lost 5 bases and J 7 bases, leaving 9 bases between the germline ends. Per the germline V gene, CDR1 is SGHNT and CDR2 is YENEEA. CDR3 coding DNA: TGTGCCAGCAGCCCAGACGGAGAGCAGTACTTC. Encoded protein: CASSPDGEQYF.

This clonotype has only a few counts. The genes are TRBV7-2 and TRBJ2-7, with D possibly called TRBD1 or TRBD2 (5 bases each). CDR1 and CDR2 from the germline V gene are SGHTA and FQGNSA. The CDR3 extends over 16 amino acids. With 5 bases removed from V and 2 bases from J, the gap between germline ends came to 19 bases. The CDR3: CASSPYVSGATYEQYF. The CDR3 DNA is TGTGCCAGCAGCCCCTATGTCTCCGGGGCCACCTACGAGCAGTACTTC.

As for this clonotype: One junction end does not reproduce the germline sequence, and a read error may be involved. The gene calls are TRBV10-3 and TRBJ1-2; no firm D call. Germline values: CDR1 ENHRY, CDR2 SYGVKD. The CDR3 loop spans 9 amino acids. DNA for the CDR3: TGTGCCATCGGTGAGGGCTACACCTTC. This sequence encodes CAIGEGYTF.

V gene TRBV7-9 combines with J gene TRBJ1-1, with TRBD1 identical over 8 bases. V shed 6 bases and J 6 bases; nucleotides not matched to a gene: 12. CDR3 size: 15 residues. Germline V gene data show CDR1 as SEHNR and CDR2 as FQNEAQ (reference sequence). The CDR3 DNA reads TGTGCCAGCAGGCCTCAGGGGGCCCCGCGGCCTGAAGCTTTCTTT. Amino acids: CASRPQGAPRPEAFF.

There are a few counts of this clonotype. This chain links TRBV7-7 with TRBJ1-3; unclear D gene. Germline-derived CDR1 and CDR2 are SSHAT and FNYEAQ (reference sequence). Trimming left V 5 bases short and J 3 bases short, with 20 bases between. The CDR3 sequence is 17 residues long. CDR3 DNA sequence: TGTGCCAGCAGCCCCCTGGGTGTCGGGGTCGGTGGAAACACCATATATTTT. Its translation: CASSPLGVGVGGNTIYF.

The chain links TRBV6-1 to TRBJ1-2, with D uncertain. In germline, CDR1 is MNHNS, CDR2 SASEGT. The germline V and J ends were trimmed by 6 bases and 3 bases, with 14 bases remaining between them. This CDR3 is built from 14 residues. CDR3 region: CASRGDLWYYGYTF. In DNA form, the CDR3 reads TGTGCCAGCAGGGGAGACCTCTGGTACTATGGCTACACCTTC.

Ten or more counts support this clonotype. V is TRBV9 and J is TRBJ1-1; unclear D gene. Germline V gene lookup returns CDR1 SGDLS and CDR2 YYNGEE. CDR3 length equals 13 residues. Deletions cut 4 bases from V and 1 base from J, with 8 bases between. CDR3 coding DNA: TGTGCCAGCAGCTCGGGTCCGAACACTGAAGCTTTCTTT. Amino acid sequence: CASSSGPNTEAFF.

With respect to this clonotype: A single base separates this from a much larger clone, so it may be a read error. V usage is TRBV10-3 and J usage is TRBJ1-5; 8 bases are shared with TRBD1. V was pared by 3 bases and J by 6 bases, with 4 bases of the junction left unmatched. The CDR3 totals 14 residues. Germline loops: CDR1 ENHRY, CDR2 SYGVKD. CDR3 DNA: TGTGCCATCAGTGACGACAGGGGCGGTCAGCCCCAGCATTTT. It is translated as CAISDDRGGQPQHF.